Below are 27 T cell receptor beta chains sequenced from a single sample in a study of T-cell memory formation after mild COVID-19. TCRdb analysed the 5' RACE reads with MiXCR anew, one entry per CDR3 protein. The sample lists about 110,000 distinct CDR3 sequences, approximately 15% occurring once. Sequencing input: PBMCs or a T cell subset sorted from them (not recorded which). The receptors were gathered from a man aged 18 to 30 who had mild COVID-19 (a few samples of this study predate the infection). Cell type and time point are not known.

This clonotype has a handful of counts. CDR3 nucleotide sequence: TGTGCCAGCAGCTTGACAGGATCCCCAGGCGAGCAGTACTTC. It codes for CASSLTGSPGEQYF. V usage is TRBV7-9 and J usage is TRBJ2-7, with D possibly being TRBD1 (6 bases). This CDR3 has 14 residues. V lost 3 bases, J lost 6 bases, and 15 bases lay in between. Per the germline V gene, CDR1 is SEHNR and CDR2 is FQNEAQ (reference sequence).

The chain is built from TRBV4-1 and TRBJ2-5; no reliable D call. Trimming took off 4 bases at V and 1 base at J, with 13 bases between the two ends. CDR3 length: 15 residues. CDR1 MGHRA and CDR2 YSYEKL come from the germline V gene. For the CDR3, the DNA is TGCGCCAGCAGCCCGCCCCTGGGCCTCCAAGAGACCCAGTACTTC. The encoded protein is CASSPPLGLQETQYF.

The chain uses TRBV4-1 and TRBJ1-4; TRBD1 agrees at 7 bases. The CDR3 runs to 16 residues. Germline V lookup: CDR1 MGHRA, CDR2 YSYEKL. Trimming at V came to 3 bases and at J to 5 bases, leaving 9 bases not matched to a gene. The CDR3 spells CASSHPGGVPNEKLFF. CDR3 DNA: TGCGCCAGCAGCCACCCAGGGGGGGTACCCAATGAAAAACTGTTTTTT.

This clonotype occurred a few times. Written as DNA, the CDR3 is TGTGCCAGCAGTGTTCGACGGGGCCAAGAGACCCAGTACTTC. Its protein is CASSVRRGQETQYF. This chain joins TRBV6-1 and TRBJ2-5; possible D gene TRBD2, 5 bases. Germline CDR1 reads MNHNS; CDR2 reads SASEGT. V was shortened by 4 bases and J by 1 base, with 10 bases between the two germline ends. CDR3 length: 14 residues.

This clonotype was detected many times. J is TRBJ2-3 and V is TRBV6-5; 10 positions match TRBD2. With V trimmed by 6 bases and J by 2 bases, 11 bases remained unmatched. The CDR3 spans 17 residues. Per germline, CDR1 MNHEY and CDR2 SVGAGI. For the CDR3, the DNA is TGTGCCAGCAGCCAGGTGGTAGCGGGGGGACCCACAGATACGCAGTATTTT. Translating it yields CASSQVVAGGPTDTQYF.

This clonotype has a handful of counts. The chain couples TRBV9 to TRBJ2-7; a weak D match, TRBD2 (8 bases). The V gene lost 2 bases and the J gene lost 3 bases, with 12 bases spanning the gap. The V gene's germline CDR1 is SGDLS and CDR2 YYNGEE. CDR3 length: 14 amino acids. The CDR3 nucleotides read TGTGCCAGCAGCGTCGGGGGGGACAGCTACGAGCAGTACTTC. Translated, it gives CASSVGGDSYEQYF.

Only a few counts were recorded for this clonotype. The CDR3 bases are TGCAGCGTTGACGACAGTCAAGAGACCCAGTACTTC. It yields the protein CSVDDSQETQYF. This sequence joins TRBV29-1 and TRBJ2-5, with a possible D match to TRBD1 (5 bases). The ends were cut back, 3 bases at V and 2 bases at J, with 7 bases in the middle. The V gene's germline CDR1 is SQVTM and CDR2 ANQGSEA. The CDR3 loop spans 12 amino acids. The full variable domain, with the rest looked up from reference TRBV29-1 and TRBJ2-5, is SAVISQKPSRDICQRGTSLTIQCQVDSQVTMMFWYRQQPGQSLTLIATANQGSEATYESGFVIDKFPISRPNLTFSTLTVSNMSPEDSSIYLCSVDDSQETQYFGPGTRLLVL.

This clonotype was seen a handful of times. The chain joins TRBV29-1 to TRBJ2-1, with TRBD2 matching over 14 bases. The J segment lost 6 bases and the V segment lost 4 bases, leaving 2 bases of the junction unmatched. The CDR3 runs to 14 residues. CDR1 and CDR2 (germline): SQVTM, ANQGSEA. Here the CDR3 reads CSVVGTSGGNEQFF. In DNA, the CDR3 is TGCAGCGTTGTCGGGACTAGCGGGGGCAATGAGCAGTTCTTC.

The CDR3 coding sequence is TGTGCCAGCAGTCCGGGACAGGGGTACTACGAGCAGTACTTC. Protein sequence: CASSPGQGYYEQYF. This chain links TRBV6-6 with TRBJ2-7; 10 positions match TRBD1. CDR3 size: 14 residues. Germline V CDR1 and CDR2: MNHNY, SVGAGI (reference sequence). The V and J ends lost 5 bases and 3 bases, in that order; junction bases with no gene match: 4.

The sample holds a few counts of this clonotype. The V gene is TRBV4-1, the J gene TRBJ1-5; D unresolved. Between the trimmed V and J ends, which lost 0 bases and 4 bases, there was a span of 7 bases. Germline CDR1 is MGHRA and CDR2 is YSYEKL. The CDR3 consists of 14 residues. CDR3 region: CASSQDPLNQPQHF. DNA for the CDR3: TGCGCCAGCAGCCAAGATCCCCTTAATCAGCCCCAGCATTTT.

In its sample, this clonotype was seen many times. Germline is not matched at one junction end, which may reflect a read error. The gene calls are TRBV12-3 or TRBV12-4 and TRBJ1-1; D possibly corresponds to TRBD1 (5 bases). This CDR3 is 13 amino acids long. DNA for the CDR3: TGTGCCAGCAGATTAGGGGTCTCCACTGAAGCTTTCTTT. Protein product: CASRLGVSTEAFF.

This clonotype occurred a few times. The V and J genes are TRBV5-6 and TRBJ2-2, with 8 bases fitting TRBD2. There are 16 residues in the CDR3. CDR1 SGHDT and CDR2 YYEEEE come from the germline V gene. With V trimmed by 4 bases and J by 5 bases, 10 bases remained unmatched. The CDR3 sequence: CASSGERGSPTGELFF. CDR3 DNA: TGTGCCAGCAGCGGTGAGCGGGGGAGTCCGACCGGGGAGCTGTTTTTT. The full variable domain, rest sourced from reference TRBV5-6 and TRBJ2-2, is DAGVTQSPTHLIKTRGQQVTLRCSPKSGHDTVSWYQQALGQGPQFIFQYYEEEERQRGNFPDRFSGHQFPNYSSELNVNALLLGDSALYLCASSGERGSPTGELFFGEGSRLTVL.

The CDR3 here is CAISEEGAGKGEQFF. CDR3 DNA: TGTGCCATCAGTGAAGAGGGGGCTGGCAAGGGTGAGCAGTTCTTC. The chain is built from TRBV10-3 and TRBJ2-1; 7 bases match TRBD1. Germline V gene sequence: CDR1 ENHRY, CDR2 SYGVKD. V lost 3 bases, J lost 9 bases, and 11 bases stayed unmatched. This CDR3 has 15 residues.

J is TRBJ2-5 and V is TRBV6-2 or TRBV6-3; D unclear. Trimming took off 6 bases at V and 10 bases at J, with 12 bases between the two ends. Looked up from germline, CDR1 is MNHEY and CDR2 is SVGEGT. The CDR3 totals 11 residues. The CDR3 DNA reads as TGTGCCAGCAGCTCCGACTCGAACCAGTACTTC. This encodes CASSSDSNQYF.

The CDR3, as DNA: TGTGCCAGCAGCCAATTGTTGTTCTCCCTGCCATGTGAGCAGTTCTTC. Amino acid sequence: CASSQLLFSLPCEQFF. The gene calls are TRBV16 and TRBJ2-1, with D hard to call. The V end was cut by 1 base, the J end by 9 bases, with 19 bases between. Germline assignment: CDR1 KGHSY and CDR2 FQNENV. CDR3 length: 16 amino acids.

This clonotype was seen a handful of times. DNA of the CDR3: TGCAGTGCTAGGGTCATAAGGCGGGACAGCTTCTATGGCTACACCTTC. This translates into CSARVIRRDSFYGYTF. The V gene is TRBV20-1, the J gene TRBJ1-2, with 7 bases matching TRBD1. The J segment lost 4 bases and the V segment lost 3 bases, leaving 14 bases of the junction unmatched. Per the germline V gene, CDR1 is DFQATT and CDR2 is SNEGSKA (reference sequence). The CDR3 totals 16 residues.

In this sample, this clonotype turned up many times. The genes are TRBV12-3 or TRBV12-4 and TRBJ2-7, with 7 bases aligning to TRBD1. This CDR3 has 13 amino acids. V lost 3 bases, J lost 4 bases, and 3 bases stayed unmatched. This CDR3 reads CASSLGTVYEQYF. The CDR3 DNA follows: TGTGCCAGCAGTTTGGGGACAGTTTACGAGCAGTACTTC.

This clonotype was observed a few times. This sequence joins TRBV6-5 and TRBJ2-1, with 8 bases that match TRBD2. CDR3 length equals 17 residues. Germline-derived CDR1 and CDR2 are MNHEY and SVGAGI. J was trimmed by 3 bases and V by 5 bases; bases with no gene match: 12. CDR3 DNA: TGTGCCAGCAGTCCTTCCGCCGGGGGGGGGCTCTACAATGAGCAGTTCTTC. The encoded protein is CASSPSAGGGLYNEQFF.

The chain carries TRBV2 and TRBJ2-5; 9 bases are shared with TRBD2. The ends lost 9 bases at V and 1 base at J; junction bases unmatched: 3. This CDR3 comprises 13 residues. Per germline, CDR1 SNHLY and CDR2 FYNNEI. The CDR3 sequence: CASSGGPQETQYF. The CDR3 DNA is TGTGCCAGTAGCGGGGGACCCCAAGAGACCCAGTACTTC.

V usage is TRBV7-7 and J usage is TRBJ2-7; 10 nucleotides agree with TRBD1. CDR1 SSHAT and CDR2 FNYEAQ come from the germline V gene (reference sequence). The CDR3 sequence is 15 residues long. V lost 6 bases, J lost 2 bases, and 7 bases stayed unmatched. The CDR3 loop reads CASSLGTGEAYEQYF. CDR3 DNA: TGTGCCAGCAGTCTCGGGACAGGGGAGGCCTACGAGCAGTACTTC.

This clonotype was observed a handful of times. The chain carries TRBV6-4 and TRBJ2-6; D not certain. From germline, CDR1 is MRHNA and CDR2 SNTAGT. This CDR3 comprises 16 residues. V was clipped by 3 bases and J by 0 bases, with 9 bases between them. Here the CDR3 DNA reads TGTGCCAGCAGTGAAGCGCCCTACTCTGGGGCCAACGTCCTGACTTTC. It is translated as CASSEAPYSGANVLTF.

V gene TRBV27 combines with J gene TRBJ2-7; D is possibly TRBD2 (6 bases). Germline CDR1 and CDR2: MNHEY and SMNVEV (reference sequence). The CDR3 is 14 amino acids. V lost 4 bases to trimming and J lost 7 bases, with 17 bases between them. The CDR3 is CASSSMGGRQEQYV. The CDR3 DNA sequence: TGTGCCAGCAGTTCAATGGGAGGTCGGCAGGAGCAGTACGTC.

This clonotype was counted only a few times. The V gene is TRBV7-3, the J gene TRBJ2-5, with D uncertain. The V gene lost 5 bases and the J gene lost 2 bases, with 21 bases spanning the gap. This CDR3 is built from 17 residues. Germline CDR1 SGHTA, CDR2 FQGTGA. The CDR3 here is CASSPIPGPPEQETQYF. As DNA, the CDR3 is TGTGCCAGCAGCCCCATCCCCGGACCGCCTGAACAAGAGACCCAGTACTTC.

This clonotype was picked up many times. This chain links TRBV5-8 with TRBJ2-3, with D possibly being TRBD1 or TRBD2 (5 bases each). The V gene lost 4 bases and the J gene lost 1 base, with 13 bases spanning the gap. The CDR3 is 15 amino acids. Germline V gene sequence: CDR1 SGHTS, CDR2 YDEGEE. The chain's CDR3 is CASSGLGRGTDTQYF. CDR3 sequence (DNA): TGTGCCAGCAGCGGACTGGGGCGCGGCACAGATACGCAGTATTTT.

V and J are TRBV7-2 and TRBJ2-5, with TRBD1 matching over 9 bases. With 5 bases clipped from V and 4 bases from J, the junction kept 17 bases outside the gene matches. The CDR3 sequence is 18 residues long. Germline V gene lookup returns CDR1 SGHTA and CDR2 FQGNSA. In nucleotides, the CDR3 is TGTGCCAGCAGCCATCCACAGGGGGCAGTGATTACGGGAGAGACCCAGTACTTC. Translated: CASSHPQGAVITGETQYF.

This clonotype has more than one count but fewer than ten. V and J are TRBV18 and TRBJ2-2, with D hard to call. CDR3 length: 15 residues. V was trimmed by 3 bases and J by 4 bases, leaving 12 bases between them. Germline V gives CDR1 KGHSH, CDR2 LQKENI. CDR3 loop: CASSPGGRGTGELFF. CDR3 nucleotide sequence: TGTGCCAGCTCACCGGGCGGACGAGGCACCGGGGAGCTGTTTTTT.

This clonotype turned up a few times. The chain carries TRBV4-3 and TRBJ2-6; TRBD1 aligns across 9 bases. Germline CDR1 LGHNA, CDR2 YSLEER. The length of the CDR3 is 18 residues. V shed 0 bases and J 0 bases; nucleotides not matched to a gene: 3. The CDR3 DNA is TGCGCCAGCAGCCAAGACTGGGACAGGGCCTCTGGGGCCAACGTCCTGACTTTC. This translates into CASSQDWDRASGANVLTF.